Described below is a single T cell receptor (beta chain) sequence and its context. Its antigen is undetermined. This record belongs to a study of CD8+ T cells in alopecia areata. Turning to the study itself: Oral tofacitinib, 5 to 10 mg twice daily, was given in an open-label trial. Patients took tofacitinib for 6 to 18 months, followed by 6 drug-free months. By percentage of affected scalp area, the severity of treated patients was scored. Overall study findings and caveats: Among the top 100, expanded CD8+ clones, as well as scalp clonality, were significantly decreased by tofacitinib.

Stated treatment: oral pan-JAK inhibitor, 5-10 mg twice daily. With V trimmed by 5 bases and J by 3 bases, 6 bases remained unmatched. Germline V gene sequence: CDR1 SGHTA, CDR2 FQGNSA. The CDR3 is made up of 15 amino acids. RNA extraction and reverse transcription yielded cDNA as sequencing template. This table comes from immunoSEQ multiplex PCR, and its TCRdb copy is limited to in-frame clones, with some not included. The table includes 95,000 to 100,000 clones, more than 55% detected once. Source: CD8+ T cells sorted from blood, taken at week 4, from a patient treated with tofacitinib. The receptor comes from a human donor with alopecia areata. The chain recombines TRBV7-2 with TRBJ2-3; 9 nucleotides line up with TRBD2. CDR3 in DNA: TGTGCCAGCAGCCCGGGGACTAGCCGGACAGATACGCAGTATTTT. This gives the protein CASSPGTSRTDTQYF. Complete variable domain (other parts from reference TRBV7-2 and TRBJ2-3): GAGVSQSPSNKVTEKGKDVELRCDPISGHTALYWYRQSLGQGLEFLIYFQGNSAPDKSGLPSDRFSAERTGGSVSTLTIQRTQQEDSAVYLCASSPGTSRTDTQYFGPGTRLTVL.